The 9 T cell receptor beta chains in this list originate from one sample, sequenced in a study of radiation and T cells in renal cell carcinoma. Time point denoted: baseline pretreatment blood. The treatment denotes: 15 Gy SBRT to primary tumor, nephrectomy 4 weeks later. TCRdb's copy holds only in-frame clones and misses some; the assay was immunoSEQ multiplex PCR. Here the sample spans around 140,000 clones, approximately 87% being singletons. This specimen was blood, taken from a patient whose treatment included radiotherapy and nephrectomy. The receptors were sampled from a woman between 45 and 65 years old with renal cell carcinoma.

This rearrangement joins TRBV28 to TRBJ2-2; 9 bases agree with TRBD1. CDR3 length: 15 residues. From germline, CDR1 is MDHEN and CDR2 SYDVKM. Trimming cost V 5 bases and J 4 bases; bases outside gene matches: 5. The CDR3 is CASSRDRAGTGELFF. CDR3 in DNA: TGTGCCAGCAGTCGGGACAGGGCGGGCACCGGGGAGCTGTTTTTT.

This clone was observed once. V gene TRBV7-8 combines with J gene TRBJ2-7; D possibly corresponds to TRBD2 (5 bases). The germline CDR1 and CDR2 sequences are SGHVS and FQNEAQ. The length of the CDR3 is 14 residues. The V end lost 3 bases, the J end lost 0 bases, and 9 bases lay between the germline ends. The CDR3 nucleotides read TGTGCCAGCAGCTTCATAGCGACCTCCTACGAGCAGTACTTC. Encoded protein: CASSFIATSYEQYF.

This clone was observed a few times. The J gene is TRBJ1-2, the V gene TRBV7-9; D gene ambiguous. CDR3 length: 11 amino acids. Looked up from germline, CDR1 is SEHNR and CDR2 is FQNEAQ (reference sequence). The germline V and J ends were trimmed by 2 bases and 8 bases, with 6 bases remaining between them. CDR3 bases: TGTGCCAGCAGCTTATGGAGCGGCTACACCTTC. This sequence encodes CASSLWSGYTF.

This chain connects TRBV7-2 to TRBJ1-5; 8 bases line up with TRBD1. V trimming: 3 bases; J trimming: 1 base; junction bases outside the gene matches: 2. Germline V lookup: CDR1 SGHTA, CDR2 FQGNSA. The CDR3 extends over 15 amino acids. CDR3: CASSFTGGSNQPQHF. CDR3 nucleotides: TGTGCCAGCAGCTTCACAGGGGGGAGCAATCAGCCCCAGCATTTT.

V is TRBV5-1 and J is TRBJ2-5, with D possibly matching TRBD2 (6 bases). The V gene lost 4 bases and the J gene lost 6 bases, with 19 bases spanning the gap. This CDR3 comprises 15 residues. The V gene's germline CDR1 is SGHRS and CDR2 YFSETQ. CDR3 DNA sequence: TGCGCCAGCAGCCTGGCACTAGCTTTAGGGCAGACCCAGTACTTC. Translation: CASSLALALGQTQYF.

J is TRBJ2-7 and V is TRBV5-1, with D possibly TRBD2 on 6 matching bases. The CDR3 covers 13 residues. Germline lookup yields CDR1 SGHRS and CDR2 YFSETQ. With 7 bases removed from V and 7 bases from J, the gap between germline ends came to 18 bases. The CDR3 protein is CASGFGTGYEQYF. Here the CDR3 DNA reads TGCGCCAGCGGATTCGGGACTGGCTATGAGCAGTACTTC.

The gene calls are TRBV19 and TRBJ1-5, with D maybe TRBD1 (5 bases). The length of the CDR3 is 13 residues. Germline-derived CDR1 and CDR2 are LNHDA and SQIVND (reference sequence). V was trimmed by 7 bases and J by 4 bases, leaving 11 bases between them. The CDR3 nucleotides read TGTGCCAGTAACCGGGACCGAAATCAGCCCCAGCATTTT. Its translation is CASNRDRNQPQHF.

This clone has ten or more counts. The V gene is TRBV6-6, the J gene TRBJ1-5; maybe TRBD1 (5 bases). Trimming removed 7 bases from V and 4 bases from J, with 11 bases in between. The CDR3 extends over 13 amino acids. Germline assignment: CDR1 MNHNY and CDR2 SVGAGI (reference sequence). For the CDR3, the DNA is TGTGCCAGCACCATGACAGAAAATCAGCCCCAGCATTTT. Amino acids: CASTMTENQPQHF.

This clone occurred a few times. The chain recombines TRBV6-1 with TRBJ1-4; D remains unclear. The V gene lost 3 bases and the J gene lost 3 bases, with 11 bases spanning the gap. The germline V gene has CDR1 MNHNS and CDR2 SASEGT. The CDR3 extends over 15 amino acids. This CDR3 reads CASSDSRAANEKLFF. CDR3 nucleotide sequence: TGTGCCAGCAGTGATAGTAGAGCGGCTAATGAAAAACTGTTTTTT.